These 19 T cell receptor beta chains originate from one sample sequenced in a study of T cells after yellow fever vaccination. TCRdb called the 5' RACE reads again in MiXCR, with one record for every CDR3 protein. In the table there are approximately 170,000 distinct CDR3 sequences, around 10% of which are singletons. Specimen: CD8+ T cells sorted from PBMCs, collected 15 days after the yellow fever booster vaccination. These receptors all come from a man between 18 and 29 years old who received the YFV17D yellow fever vaccine.

The chain links TRBV5-1 to TRBJ2-7; D tentatively reads TRBD1 or TRBD2 (5 bases each). Germline-derived CDR1 and CDR2 are SGHRS and YFSETQ. V was shortened by 0 bases and J by 0 bases, with 10 bases between the two germline ends. This CDR3 region has 15 residues. CDR3 in amino acids: CASSLGGVFSYEQYV. In nucleotides, the CDR3 is TGCGCCAGCAGCTTGGGAGGGGTCTTCTCCTACGAGCAGTACGTC.

The CDR3 coding sequence is TGTGCCAGCAGTTACCCGCTACGCAGGGGGCAATTCAATTCACCCCTCCACTTT. Translating gives CASSYPLRRGQFNSPLHF. The V and J genes are TRBV6-2 or TRBV6-3 and TRBJ1-6; 8 nucleotides agree with TRBD1. Germline CDR1 reads MNHEY; CDR2 reads SVGEGT. Trimming took 2 bases from V and 7 from J; bases not matched to a gene: 13. The CDR3 has 18 amino acids.

The chain's CDR3 is CASSQSLPSGAYNEQFF. The CDR3 DNA reads as TGCGCCAGCAGCCAATCCCTCCCTAGCGGGGCTTACAATGAGCAGTTCTTC. The chain links TRBV4-3 to TRBJ2-1, with 9 bases identical to TRBD2. Germline assignment: CDR1 LGHNA and CDR2 YSLEER. Trimming removed 2 bases from V and 4 bases from J; junction bases left unmatched: 9. The CDR3 extends over 17 amino acids.

The J gene is TRBJ2-7, the V gene TRBV30; 13 positions match TRBD2. Germline V CDR1 and CDR2: GTSNPN, SVGIG (reference sequence). V trimming: 3 bases; J trimming: 4 bases; junction bases outside the gene matches: 3. There are 14 residues in the CDR3. The CDR3 DNA reads TGTGCCTGGAGACTAGCGGGGGGGCATTACGAGCAGTACTTC. This encodes CAWRLAGGHYEQYF.

The rearrangement joins TRBV7-9 to TRBJ2-1; D possibly corresponds to TRBD1 (5 bases). Germline CDR1 reads SEHNR; CDR2 reads FQNEAQ (reference sequence). The CDR3 runs 13 residues. V was cut by 8 bases and J by 7 bases, with 15 bases left in between. CDR3: CASSQGVRNEQFF. The DNA of the CDR3 is TGTGCCAGCTCGCAGGGTGTCAGGAATGAGCAGTTCTTC. Drawing the rest from reference TRBV7-9 and TRBJ2-1, the complete variable domain is DTGVSQNPRHKITKRGQNVTFRCDPISEHNRLYWYRQTLGQGPEFLTYFQNEAQLEKSRLLSDRFSAERPKGSFSTLEIQRTEQGDSAMYLCASSQGVRNEQFFGPGTRLTVL.

The sample holds a few counts of this clonotype. This chain uses TRBV9 with TRBJ2-2; no clear D. The ends were cut back, 0 bases at V and 0 bases at J, with 6 bases in the middle. The CDR3 totals 15 residues. Germline CDR1 and CDR2: SGDLS and YYNGEE. The CDR3 loop reads CASSVEGANTGELFF. The DNA for the CDR3 is TGTGCCAGCAGCGTAGAGGGCGCGAACACCGGGGAGCTGTTTTTT.

A single count supports this clonotype. The gene calls are TRBV12-3 or TRBV12-4 and TRBJ1-4; 7 bases align to TRBD1. Losses at the gene ends were 7 bases for V and 3 bases for J; bases not matched to a gene: 5. This CDR3 contains 14 residues. The CDR3 loop is CASTRDSSNEKLFF. In DNA, the CDR3 is TGTGCCAGCACCCGGGACAGTTCTAATGAAAAACTGTTTTTT.

V usage is TRBV27 and J usage is TRBJ2-1; D possibly corresponds to TRBD1 (6 bases). CDR3 length: 13 amino acids. Per germline, CDR1 MNHEY and CDR2 SMNVEV (reference sequence). V shed 4 bases and J shed 5 bases, with 9 bases lying between them. The CDR3 bases are TGTGCCAGCAGTTCATACAGGGACAATGAGCAGTTCTTC. This sequence encodes CASSSYRDNEQFF.

This chain connects TRBV5-1 to TRBJ2-3; TRBD1 aligns across 7 bases. V lost 5 bases to trimming and J lost 4 bases; unmatched junction nucleotides: 4. CDR1 is SGHRS and CDR2 is YFSETQ in the germline V gene. CDR3 size: 13 residues. CDR3 in amino acids: CASRIDRADTQYF. The CDR3 DNA reads TGCGCCAGCAGGATTGACAGGGCAGATACGCAGTATTTT.

This clonotype was observed a handful of times. The rearrangement uses TRBV5-4 and TRBJ1-2; D not resolved. V was shortened by 3 bases and J by 8 bases, with 23 bases between the two germline ends. CDR3 size: 16 residues. Germline CDR1 and CDR2: SGHNT and YYREEE (reference sequence). CDR3 region: CASSSLSVPKGEGYTF. The CDR3 nucleotides read TGTGCCAGCAGCTCGTTGTCGGTTCCCAAGGGCGAGGGCTACACCTTC.

This clonotype was seen more than once but under ten times. This chain joins TRBV4-3 and TRBJ2-5; 7 positions match TRBD2. CDR3 length: 17 residues. The germline CDR1 and CDR2 sequences are LGHNA and YSLEER. Unmatched junction bases numbered 11, after V lost 4 bases and J lost 0 bases. In DNA, the CDR3 is TGCGCCAGCAGCCTCAGCCTGGGGGGGGGTCACCAAGAGACCCAGTACTTC. Encoded protein: CASSLSLGGGHQETQYF.

The chain is built from TRBV12-5 and TRBJ2-2, with 8 bases identical to TRBD1. The germline CDR1 and CDR2 sequences are LGHNT and FRNRAP. Unmatched junction bases numbered 6, after V lost 6 bases and J lost 6 bases. CDR3 size: 14 residues. The CDR3 bases are TGTGCTAGTGGGGCAGGGGGCACATCCGGGGAGCTGTTTTTT. Translating gives CASGAGGTSGELFF.

The table lists this clonotype with many counts. The chain uses TRBV7-9 and TRBJ2-4, with D perhaps matching TRBD2 (8 bases). V was cut by 4 bases and J by 6 bases, with 16 bases left in between. Germline V CDR1 and CDR2: SEHNR, FQNEAQ (reference sequence). The CDR3 spans 15 residues. The chain's CDR3 is CASSYRGGQSNIQYF. DNA for the CDR3: TGTGCCAGCAGCTACCGGGGGGGACAGTCAAACATTCAGTACTTC.

This clonotype has only a few counts. This chain links TRBV7-9 with TRBJ2-7; D ambiguous. This CDR3 comprises 13 residues. Germline V CDR1 and CDR2: SEHNR, FQNEAQ (reference sequence). V was shortened by 1 base and J by 5 bases, with 9 bases between the two germline ends. This CDR3 reads CASSLGSSHEQYV. In DNA, the CDR3 is TGTGCCAGCAGCTTAGGGTCGTCCCACGAGCAGTACGTC.

The chain has TRBV12-3 or TRBV12-4 and TRBJ2-2; 7 bases fit TRBD2. J was trimmed by 4 bases and V by 2 bases; bases with no gene match: 4. This CDR3 comprises 15 residues. CDR3: CASSLRLAGTGELFF. CDR3 sequence (DNA): TGTGCCAGCAGTTTACGACTAGCTGGCACCGGGGAGCTGTTTTTT.

This clonotype was counted ten times or more. The chain employs TRBV28 and TRBJ2-7; D is undetermined. This CDR3 is built from 14 residues. Between the trimmed V and J ends, which lost 6 bases and 0 bases, there was a span of 12 bases. Germline CDR1 reads MDHEN; CDR2 reads SYDVKM. The CDR3 DNA reads as TGTGCCAGCAGCCGTGGACGTTACTCCTACGAGCAGTACGTC. It codes for CASSRGRYSYEQYV.

This clonotype was picked up many times. The J gene is TRBJ2-3, the V gene TRBV9, with D possibly TRBD2 on 6 matching bases. The CDR3 covers 18 residues. Germline V gene lookup returns CDR1 SGDLS and CDR2 YYNGEE. The ends were cut back, 3 bases at V and 5 bases at J, with 25 bases in the middle. The CDR3: CASSGLPGLKMPGDTQYF. The CDR3 DNA sequence: TGTGCCAGCAGCGGCCTCCCTGGACTAAAAATGCCGGGAGATACGCAGTATTTT.

The V call is TRBV10-3, the J call TRBJ1-6; 8 bases are a match to TRBD1. The CDR3 totals 16 residues. Germline V CDR1 and CDR2: ENHRY, SYGVKD. V was pared by 2 bases and J by 7 bases, with 7 bases of the junction left unmatched. In DNA form, the CDR3 reads TGTGCCATCAGTGAGCCAGGACAGGGCGTGAATTCACCCCTCCACTTT. As protein: CAISEPGQGVNSPLHF.

V and J are TRBV5-8 and TRBJ2-7, with D unclear. CDR1 SGHTS and CDR2 YDEGEE come from the germline V gene. The V end was cut by 3 bases, the J end by 3 bases, with 13 bases between. This CDR3 region has 14 residues. CDR3 sequence reads: CASSSSISIYEQYF. The DNA of the CDR3 is TGTGCCAGCAGCTCCTCGATCAGCATCTACGAGCAGTACTTC. Looking up the rest from reference TRBV5-8 and TRBJ2-7 gives the full variable domain: EAGVTQSPTHLIKTRGQQATLRCSPISGHTSVYWYQQALGLGLQFLLWYDEGEERNRGNFPPRFSGRQFPNYSSELNVNALELEDSALYLCASSSSISIYEQYFGPGTRLTVT.